This TCR beta chain was identified in a study of blood T cell repertoires in COVID-19. This clone showed up just a few times. Germline-derived CDR1 and CDR2 are LGHNA and YSLEER. J was trimmed by 4 bases and V by 4 bases; bases with no gene match: 9. This CDR3 spans 15 amino acids. Authors' data handling: Researchers report that nucleated cell counts were estimated from reference gene primer amplification. Generated by immunoSEQ multiplex PCR, the TCRdb table keeps only in-frame clones and is missing some. V, J and clone size derive from that table, while D and trimming were established from the DNA sequence. This sample has about 100,000 clones, with around four fifths found just once.

This clonotype was obtained from a woman aged 65 to 85 with acute or convalescent COVID-19. V gene TRBV4-3 combines with J gene TRBJ2-5; TRBD2 matches 7 bases. The sequenced sample was peripheral blood. The CDR3 loop is CASSLRRGSSETQYF. The CDR3 nucleotides are TGCGCCAGCAGCCTTAGGCGGGGGAGTTCAGAGACCCAGTACTTC.